The rows below give T cell receptor beta chains drawn from one sample of a study of metastatic and nonmetastatic thyroid tumors. TCRdb re-called the PCR reads with MiXCR. The sample carries almost 70,000 clones, approximately 15% recorded once. Sequencing was done on a sample of blood. The origin of the receptors is a male donor with papillary thyroid cancer or a benign thyroid nodule (not recorded which). Some clones in this sample may be carry-over from other donors' samples. CDR3s include the opening cysteine and the closing phenylalanine or tryptophan. The D gene is left open where the match is weak. Expanded clones are given a class, and other clones once, few, many or no size at all.

-	TRBV7-2	TRBJ1-2	-	CASSLVHGYGYTF	TGTGCCAGCAGCTTAGTACATGGCTATGGCTACACCTTC
TRBD1	TRBV5-1	TRBJ1-2	many	CASSLGTDYGYTF	TGCGCCAGCAGCCTCGGGACAGACTATGGCTACACCTTC
-	TRBV5-6	TRBJ1-2	-	CASSLGLNANYGYTF	TGTGCCAGCAGCCTGGGGCTAAATGCTAACTATGGCTACACCTTC
-	TRBV9	TRBJ1-3	many	CASSPTGNTIYF	TGTGCCAGCAGCCCTACCGGAAACACCATATATTTT
-	TRBV20-1	TRBJ2-1	many	CSAVDTAPMVEQFF	TGCAGTGCTGTTGACACCGCTCCCATGGTAGAGCAGTTCTTC
-	TRBV14	TRBJ2-2	many	CASSQGGRITGELFF	TGTGCCAGCAGCCAGGGGGGTAGGATCACCGGGGAGCTGTTTTTT
-	TRBV7-3	TRBJ1-1	many	CASSLERDTEAFF	TGTGCCAGCAGCCTAGAACGGGACACTGAAGCTTTCTTT
TRBD2	TRBV5-1	TRBJ2-7	many	CASSDTSGIYEQYF	TGCGCCAGCAGCGACACTAGCGGAATTTACGAGCAGTACTTC
-	TRBV28	TRBJ1-1	-	CASSLQSQEQAFF	TGTGCCAGCAGCCTTCAATCCCAGGAACAGGCTTTCTTT
-	TRBV20-1	TRBJ1-1	many	CSATLPGFHGTEAFF	TGCAGTGCTACTCTCCCGGGCTTTCACGGGACTGAAGCTTTCTTT
TRBD2	TRBV7-3	TRBJ2-2	many	CASSLAGGNTGELFF	TGTGCCAGCAGCTTAGCGGGAGGGAACACCGGGGAGCTGTTTTTT
-	TRBV2	TRBJ1-2	-	CASSGTQGGGYTF	TGTGCCAGCAGTGGGACACAGGGCGGTGGCTACACCTTC
-	TRBV29-1	TRBJ2-7	many	CSVVAAAHEQYF	TGCAGCGTTGTCGCGGCCGCCCACGAGCAGTACTTC
TRBD1	TRBV30	TRBJ1-2	many	CAWIVRTGGGYTF	TGTGCCTGGATAGTAAGGACAGGGGGTGGCTACACCTTC
-	TRBV11-1	TRBJ2-5	many	CASSLSWPMEETQYF	TGTGCCAGCAGCTTATCTTGGCCTATGGAGGAGACCCAGTACTTC
-	TRBV27	TRBJ1-5	many	CASSLYKGEGQPQHF	TGTGCCAGCAGTTTATATAAGGGAGAGGGACAGCCCCAGCATTTT
-	TRBV28	TRBJ1-1	many	CASGPAGAGTEAFF	TGTGCCAGCGGACCTGCAGGGGCTGGCACTGAAGCTTTCTTT
-	TRBV28	TRBJ2-1	-	CGSRAGGGEQFF	TGTGGGAGCAGGGCCGGAGGAGGGGAGCAGTTCTTC
TRBD2	TRBV11-1	TRBJ2-3	many	CASSQYGLAGASTDTQYF	TGTGCCAGCAGCCAATATGGACTAGCGGGAGCAAGCACAGATACGCAGTATTTT
-	TRBV6-2/TRBV6-3	TRBJ1-2	few	CASSTVFVVYTF	TGTGCCAGCAGCACAGTGTTTGTGGTCTACACCTTC
TRBD1	TRBV2	TRBJ1-6	-	CASSTGTGSAPLHF	TGTGCCAGCAGTACCGGGACAGGTAGTGCACCCCTCCACTTT
TRBD1	TRBV6-1	TRBJ1-4	few	CASSRDRDRGEKLFF	TGTGCCAGCAGTAGAGACCGGGACAGGGGCGAAAAACTGTTTTTT
-	TRBV6-1	TRBJ2-1	many	CASTPKPGLKNEQFF	TGTGCCAGCACCCCGAAGCCGGGACTGAAGAATGAGCAGTTCTTC
-	TRBV7-5	TRBJ2-3	-	CTSVPEVPLRGRLSVTDTQYF	-
TRBD2	TRBV12-3/TRBV12-4	TRBJ2-3	many	CASRMSGSGTDTQYF	TGTGCCAGCAGAATGAGCGGGAGCGGAACAGATACGCAGTATTTT
-	TRBV2	TRBJ1-6	-	CSSSYRYSDNSPLHF	TGTTCCAGCAGCTATCGGTACAGCGATAATTCACCCCTCCACTTT
TRBD2	TRBV6-5	TRBJ2-1	many	CASSYSGAGGRYNEQFF	TGTGCCAGCAGTTACTCGGGGGCGGGAGGGAGGTACAATGAGCAGTTCTTC
-	TRBV10-3	TRBJ2-1	many	CAISENPDNEQFF	TGTGCCATCAGTGAGAATCCGGACAATGAGCAGTTCTTC
-	TRBV6-1	TRBJ2-7	many	CASSLSGVRSYEQYF	TGTGCCAGCAGCCTCTCGGGAGTGAGGTCCTACGAGCAGTACTTC
TRBD1	TRBV6-1	TRBJ2-2	once	CSSSAGTGGSQSPRAGDLFF	TGTTCCAGCAGTGCCGGGACAGGGGGCTCACAGTCTCCGAGGGCCGGGGATCTGTTTTTT
-	TRBV19	TRBJ2-2	many	CASSIGTLYTGELFF	TGTGCCAGTAGTATCGGTACTCTGTACACCGGGGAGCTGTTTTTT
-	TRBV30	TRBJ1-4	many	CARGLGEKLFF	TGTGCCCGGGGGCTAGGAGAAAAACTGTTTTTT
-	TRBV27	TRBJ2-3	many	CASSLTWSSDTQYF	TGTGCCAGCAGTCTAACTTGGTCATCGGATACGCAGTATTTT
-	TRBV19	TRBJ2-2	few	CASSTHTTRAYGTGELFF	TGTGCCAGTAGTACTCATACGACTAGAGCCTATGGCACCGGGGAGCTGTTTTTT
-	TRBV6-5	TRBJ1-2	many	CASSYSDKVGYTF	TGTGCCAGCAGTTACTCAGACAAGGTCGGCTACACCTTC
TRBD2	TRBV20-1	TRBJ2-1	many	CSAAGLGGNEQFF	TGCAGTGCCGCGGGACTAGGGGGCAATGAGCAGTTCTTC
-	TRBV5-4	TRBJ2-1	-	CASSLEWGTGAHEQFF	TGTGCCAGCAGCTTGGAGTGGGGGACGGGGGCTCATGAGCAGTTCTTC
TRBD1	TRBV6-1	TRBJ2-5	many	CASSFGQVETQYF	TGTGCCAGCAGTTTCGGACAGGTAGAGACCCAGTACTTC
TRBD1	TRBV6-4	TRBJ2-5	many	CASSETGGAGETQYF	TGTGCCAGCAGTGAGACAGGGGGCGCAGGAGAGACCCAGTACTTC
TRBD2	TRBV6-5	TRBJ2-1	many	CASSPPLSSGRGSRYNEQFF	TGTGCCAGCAGTCCCCCCTTAAGTAGCGGGAGAGGCAGTAGGTACAATGAGCAGTTCTTC
-	TRBV4-1	TRBJ1-5	many	CASSIRQVGDQPQHF	TGCGCCAGCAGCATCCGACAGGTTGGGGATCAGCCCCAGCATTTT
TRBD1	TRBV7-9	TRBJ2-5	many	CASNDRVEETQYF	TGTGCCAGTAACGACAGGGTAGAAGAGACCCAGTACTTC
-	TRBV13	TRBJ2-7	many	CASSLGQMSSYEQYF	TGTGCCAGCAGCCTAGGACAGATGAGCTCCTACGAGCAGTACTTC
TRBD1	TRBV20-1	TRBJ1-2	many	CSAGTGNNYGYTF	TGCAGTGCCGGGACAGGTAACAACTATGGCTACACCTTC
TRBD2	TRBV10-3	TRBJ2-7	few	CAISEGRDLRTYEQYF	TGTGCCATCAGTGAGGGGAGGGATCTGAGGACCTACGAGCAGTACTTC
-	TRBV5-1	TRBJ1-1	many	CASSLEGRNTEAFF	TGCGCCAGCAGCTTGGAGGGGAGGAACACTGAAGCTTTCTTT
-	TRBV20-1	TRBJ1-1	many	CSIPRAVNTEAFF	TGCAGTATCCCTCGGGCAGTGAACACTGAAGCTTTCTTT
TRBD2	TRBV6-2/TRBV6-3	TRBJ2-6	-	CASSSPGRTSGPNVLTF	TGTGCCAGCAGCTCCCCCGGGAGGACCTCTGGGCCCAACGTCCTGACTTTC
-	TRBV20-1	TRBJ2-1	many	CSVGDPTYNEQFF	TGCAGTGTGGGGGATCCCACCTACAATGAGCAGTTCTTC
-	TRBV7-2	TRBJ1-5	many	CASSLAGTRNQPQHF	TGTGCCAGCAGCTTAGCGGGGACACGGAATCAGCCCCAGCATTTT
-	TRBV30	TRBJ1-3	many	CASSSLGAAGNTIYF	TGTGCCTCCTCCTCACTGGGGGCGGCTGGAAACACCATATATTTT
TRBD1	TRBV6-2/TRBV6-3	TRBJ1-2	many	CASSYFRQGVGGYTF	TGTGCCAGCAGTTACTTTCGACAGGGGGTCGGCGGCTACACCTTC
TRBD1	TRBV18	TRBJ2-2	many	CASSPPTGGNTGELFF	TGTGCCAGCTCACCACCAACAGGGGGCAACACCGGGGAGCTGTTTTTT
-	TRBV20-1	TRBJ1-5	many	CSARGERFYQPQHF	TGCAGTGCTAGAGGGGAGAGGTTTTATCAGCCCCAGCATTTT
-	TRBV20-1	TRBJ2-2	many	CSARDLNTGELFF	TGCAGTGCTAGAGATCTTAACACCGGGGAGCTGTTTTTT
-	TRBV5-1	TRBJ2-2	many	CASSSTAGNTGELFF	TGCGCCAGCAGCTCGACTGCAGGAAACACCGGGGAGCTGTTTTTT
TRBD1	TRBV7-7	TRBJ1-4	many	CASSLTGALSEKLFF	TGTGCTAGCAGCTTGACAGGGGCCCTATCTGAAAAACTGTTTTTT
-	TRBV28	TRBJ2-7	few	CASRPGQMNEQYF	TGTGCCAGCCGACCGGGACAAATGAACGAGCAGTACTTC